The clone carrying this TCR beta chain was detected many times. Its antigen is not known. The source of the sample is a study of CD8+CD57+ T cells in acquired aplastic anemia. Study-wide findings and caveats: Patients and controls had in common 25 to 30 CD8+ CDR3 sequences. Patients showed no significant difference from controls in CD8+ Simpson's diversity.

Profiling of TCR beta VDJ combinations and CDR3 sequences used genomic DNA as template. Each CDR3 protein gets one entry after TCRdb re-called the reads with MiXCR. This table holds about 130,000 distinct CDR3 sequences, roughly 50% found once. Looked up from germline, CDR1 is SGHNT and CDR2 is YENEEA. The V segment lost 0 bases and the J segment 5 bases; nucleotides outside the gene matches: 6. The CDR3 extends over 15 amino acids. What was sequenced was sorted CD4+, CD8+, or CD8+CD57+ T cells (not recorded which) from PBMCs. This chain uses TRBV11-3 with TRBJ2-7; 8 bases line up with TRBD1. The clonotype originates from a human donor in good health, serving as a control. The CDR3 DNA is TGTGCCAGCAGCTTAGACAGGGGGCTGTTGAACGAGCAGTACTTC. It codes for CASSLDRGLLNEQYF.